Reported below is one T cell receptor (beta chain). The target antigen is unknown. The template-switching step introduced UMIs that carried a 6-nucleotide sample barcode. TCRdb reprocessed the 5' RACE reads, with one entry per CDR3 protein and no DNA. With around 370,000 distinct CDR3 sequences in the sample, the ten largest clones hold roughly 2.6%. Germline V gene data show CDR1 as MNHEY and CDR2 as SVGAGI. CDR3 length equals 18 residues. This sample is part of a study of monozygotic twins with inflammatory bowel disease. Regarding the study as a whole: Comparison of concordant versus discordant twins revealed no difference in repertoire similarity, possibly due to limited power. IBD-affected twins scored below their healthy co-twins in TCRbeta diversity (inverse Simpson).

Sample: blood. This chain uses TRBV6-5 with TRBJ1-6. The receptor was isolated from a human donor with ulcerative colitis or Crohn's disease, or a healthy co-twin of an affected twin (not recorded which). The CDR3 spells CASSYSLSGSSYNSPLHF.